A selection of T cell receptor beta chains follows, all from one sample in a study of T cell repertoires in cytomegalovirus infection. These receptors have no identified antigens. In TCRdb, the reads were re-called with MiXCR into one record per CDR3 protein. The sample lists around 770,000 distinct CDR3 sequences; roughly 28% were seen once. The sample here was cultured CD8+ T cells from PBMCs, taken from culture after CMV antigen stimulation. These receptors were taken from a human donor in good health (CMV status not recorded). Some clones in this sample may be carry-over from other donors' samples. CDR3s include the opening cysteine and the closing phenylalanine or tryptophan. A D gene is named only where the DNA matches it firmly. Clone size is not always given. Where it is, it says once, few, many or a class for expanded clones.

CDR3nt: TGTGCCAGCATTGAAGGACAGGAGAGCACAGATACGCAGTATTTT; CDR3aa: CASIEGQESTDTQYF; j_gene: TRBJ2-3; v_gene: TRBV12-3/TRBV12-4; d_gene: TRBD1; abundance: many
CDR3nt: TGTGCCAGCAGTACCCGACCCCCGGGGGGGACTAGCGGGGGGCCGGACACCGGGGAGCTGTTTTTT; CDR3aa: CASSTRPPGGTSGGPDTGELFF; j_gene: TRBJ2-2; v_gene: TRBV6-5; d_gene: TRBD2; abundance: few
CDR3nt: TGTGCCAGCAGCTTAAACTCCCCTAGCGGGGGGGTTAGGGATGAGCAGTTCTTC; CDR3aa: CASSLNSPSGGVRDEQFF; j_gene: TRBJ2-1; v_gene: TRBV7-6; d_gene: TRBD2; abundance: many
CDR3nt: TGTGCCAGCAGGCCCACTAGCGGGGGTTTCACAGATACGCAGTATTTT; CDR3aa: CASRPTSGGFTDTQYF; j_gene: TRBJ2-3; v_gene: TRBV6-2/TRBV6-3; d_gene: TRBD2; abundance: .
CDR3nt: TGTGCCAGCAGCTCATTATGGACAGGGAAGGCCTATGGCTACACCTTC; CDR3aa: CASSSLWTGKAYGYTF; j_gene: TRBJ1-2; v_gene: TRBV7-9; d_gene: TRBD1; abundance: few
CDR3nt: TGTGCCAGCAGTCAAACGGACAGGTATCTGAACTATGGCTACACCTTC; CDR3aa: CASSQTDRYLNYGYTF; j_gene: TRBJ1-2; v_gene: TRBV6-1; d_gene: TRBD1; abundance: few
CDR3nt: TGTGCCAGCAAGAGAAGCGGGTGGTACCAAGAGACCCAGTACTTC; CDR3aa: CASKRSGWYQETQYF; j_gene: TRBJ2-5; v_gene: TRBV2; d_gene: .; abundance: few
CDR3nt: TGTGCCACCACCAGAAACAATGAGCAGTTCTTC; CDR3aa: CATTRNNEQFF; j_gene: TRBJ2-1; v_gene: TRBV25-1; d_gene: .; abundance: few
CDR3nt: TGCGCCAGCAGCTTGGCCGGGGCAGGGCACGGCTACACCTTC; CDR3aa: CASSLAGAGHGYTF; j_gene: TRBJ1-2; v_gene: TRBV5-1; d_gene: .; abundance: once
CDR3nt: TGTGCCAGCAGGGACAGGGCGGTCTACGAGCAGTACTTC; CDR3aa: CASRDRAVYEQYF; j_gene: TRBJ2-7; v_gene: TRBV6-6; d_gene: TRBD1; abundance: .
CDR3nt: TGTGCCAGCAGGTTCCCCGGACAGTTGAACACTGAAGCTTTCTTT; CDR3aa: CASRFPGQLNTEAFF; j_gene: TRBJ1-1; v_gene: TRBV12-3/TRBV12-4; d_gene: .; abundance: .
CDR3nt: TGCGCCAGCAGCAGCTACCGGAACACCGGGGAGCTGTTTTTT; CDR3aa: CASSSYRNTGELFF; j_gene: TRBJ2-2; v_gene: TRBV5-1; d_gene: .; abundance: .
CDR3nt: TGTGCCAGCAGCCAAGATAGGGCTAGCGGGGACAATGAGCAGTTCTTC; CDR3aa: CASSQDRASGDNEQFF; j_gene: TRBJ2-1; v_gene: TRBV4-2; d_gene: TRBD2; abundance: .
CDR3nt: TGCGCCAGCACCCTTCTAGCGGGGGCGAATGAGCAGTTCTTC; CDR3aa: CASTLLAGANEQFF; j_gene: TRBJ2-1; v_gene: TRBV10-2; d_gene: TRBD2; abundance: few
CDR3nt: TGCAGCGTTGAAGAGGTTAATGAAAAACTGTTTTTT; CDR3aa: CSVEEVNEKLFF; j_gene: TRBJ1-4; v_gene: TRBV29-1; d_gene: .; abundance: few
CDR3nt: TGTGCCAGCAGCCGGACTAGCGGGGGCCCTCAAGAGACCCAGTACTTC; CDR3aa: CASSRTSGGPQETQYF; j_gene: TRBJ2-5; v_gene: TRBV5-6; d_gene: TRBD2; abundance: .
CDR3nt: TGTGCCAGCAGTTTTAAGGGCCCGAACTATGGCTACACCTTC; CDR3aa: CASSFKGPNYGYTF; j_gene: TRBJ1-2; v_gene: TRBV12-3/TRBV12-4; d_gene: .; abundance: .
CDR3nt: TGTGCCAGCAGTTCGGACAGGGGGTCAGATACGCAGTATTTT; CDR3aa: CASSSDRGSDTQYF; j_gene: TRBJ2-3; v_gene: TRBV27; d_gene: TRBD1; abundance: few
CDR3nt: TGTGCCAGCAGCTTAGACGGGGAGTGGGCCGGGGAGCTGTTTTTT; CDR3aa: CASSLDGEWAGELFF; j_gene: TRBJ2-2; v_gene: TRBV11-2; d_gene: .; abundance: .
CDR3nt: TGTGCCAGCAGCAATACCCCATCCCGAGGGGATGAGCAGTTCTTC; CDR3aa: CASSNTPSRGDEQFF; j_gene: TRBJ2-1; v_gene: TRBV5-4; d_gene: .; abundance: many
CDR3nt: TGTGCGAACCGAGGGGCGCGGCGCGGGGAGCTGTTTTTT; CDR3aa: CANRGARRGELFF; j_gene: TRBJ2-2; v_gene: TRBV7-8; d_gene: .; abundance: many
CDR3nt: TGTGCCAGCCGGGAGGGCTCGCACAATGAGCAGTTCTTC; CDR3aa: CASREGSHNEQFF; j_gene: TRBJ2-1; v_gene: TRBV6-5; d_gene: TRBD2; abundance: few
CDR3nt: TGTGCCAGCAGTGAAATCGTGGGGTTCTATGGCTACACCTTC; CDR3aa: CASSEIVGFYGYTF; j_gene: TRBJ1-2; v_gene: TRBV6-1; d_gene: .; abundance: few
CDR3nt: TGTGCCAGCAGCTTACTGCGAGCCTCTAGCACAGATACGCAGTATTTT; CDR3aa: CASSLLRASSTDTQYF; j_gene: TRBJ2-3; v_gene: TRBV7-9; d_gene: .; abundance: .
CDR3nt: TGCAGTGCTAGACTCCTTAAGGAGGGGAATCAGCCCCAGCATTTT; CDR3aa: CSARLLKEGNQPQHF; j_gene: TRBJ1-5; v_gene: TRBV20-1; d_gene: .; abundance: few
CDR3nt: TGTGCCAGCAGTCCGAAAACAGGGAGGGATGAAAAACTGTTTTTT; CDR3aa: CASSPKTGRDEKLFF; j_gene: TRBJ1-4; v_gene: TRBV7-8; d_gene: .; abundance: few
CDR3nt: TGTGCCAGCAGTTTACAGGGTTTGCGCAATCAGCCCCAGCATTTT; CDR3aa: CASSLQGLRNQPQHF; j_gene: TRBJ1-5; v_gene: TRBV27; d_gene: .; abundance: once
CDR3nt: TGCAGTGCTCAAGGTGTGGACAGCATGAATGAAAAACTGTTTTTT; CDR3aa: CSAQGVDSMNEKLFF; j_gene: TRBJ1-4; v_gene: TRBV20-1; d_gene: .; abundance: .
CDR3nt: TGTGCCAGCTCACCACCTAGGGACAGCTCAATGAACACTGAAGCTTTCTTT; CDR3aa: CASSPPRDSSMNTEAFF; j_gene: TRBJ1-1; v_gene: TRBV18; d_gene: TRBD1; abundance: .
CDR3nt: TGTGCCAGCAGCTACCGGGAGGGACAGACCTCCTACGAGCAGTACTTC; CDR3aa: CASSYREGQTSYEQYF; j_gene: TRBJ2-7; v_gene: TRBV6-1; d_gene: .; abundance: .
CDR3nt: TGTGCCAGCAGTCGGACAGGGGGCTTTTCTGAAGCTTTCTTT; CDR3aa: CASSRTGGFSEAFF; j_gene: TRBJ1-1; v_gene: TRBV6-1; d_gene: TRBD1; abundance: .
CDR3nt: TGTGCCAGCAGCTCCGGCACGTCTCGTGAGCAGTTCTTC; CDR3aa: CASSSGTSREQFF; j_gene: TRBJ2-1; v_gene: TRBV7-6; d_gene: .; abundance: many